This TCR beta chain was captured in a study of OX40 agonist ivuxolimab in advanced cancers. Study in general: Partial responses were achieved by three patients, one with hepatocellular carcinoma and two with cutaneous melanoma. General study points: At doses 0.1 to 3.0 mg/kg, CD4+ and CD8+ clones expanded. It was not determined which antigens were specifically recognized by the peripheral T cells that had undergone clonal expansion.

Measured with immunoSEQ multiplex PCR; TCRdb has only the in-frame clones, and not every one. Here the sample spans fewer than 50,000 clones, roughly nine tenths being singletons. Turning to this clone: The antigen is not known.

V trimming: 4 bases; J trimming: 2 bases; junction bases outside the gene matches: 16. The CDR3 covers 20 residues. Germline V lookup: CDR1 MGHRA, CDR2 YSYEKL. This clonotype originated in an adult with an advanced solid tumor such as melanoma, head and neck, liver or kidney cancer. Sample: CD4+ or CD8+ T cells sorted from blood, taken in a trial of the OX40 agonist ivuxolimab. V is TRBV4-1 and J is TRBJ2-2; 10 bases align to TRBD1. Here the CDR3 reads CASSRPPGRDRGRNTGELFF. The CDR3 DNA follows: TGCGCCAGCAGCCGACCCCCTGGCCGGGACAGGGGCCGTAACACCGGGGAGCTGTTTTTT.